Presented here are 15 T cell receptor beta chains from one specimen sequenced in a study of blood T cell repertoires in COVID-19. Sequenced by immunoSEQ multiplex PCR; TCRdb stores in-frame clones only, minus some. The table records about 200,000 clones, over 70% of them present only once. The sample consisted of peripheral blood. Receptor source: a middle-aged man with acute or convalescent COVID-19.

The J gene is TRBJ1-2, the V gene TRBV6-5, with 9 bases lining up with TRBD1. The CDR3 loop spans 14 amino acids. Looked up from germline, CDR1 is MNHEY and CDR2 is SVGAGI. Germline trimming cut 7 bases from V and 6 bases from J; bases unmatched to any gene: 9. In nucleotides, the CDR3 is TGTGCCAGCAAGGGGACAGGGCCGTGGGATGGCTACACCTTC. Protein: CASKGTGPWDGYTF.

This chain joins TRBV7-9 and TRBJ2-1, with TRBD2 as a possible D gene (6 bases). The ends were cut back, 3 bases at V and 0 bases at J, with 9 bases in the middle. The germline CDR1 and CDR2 sequences are SEHNR and FQNEAQ (reference sequence). This CDR3 is 15 amino acids long. This CDR3 reads CASSFGRGSYNEQFF. The CDR3 DNA sequence: TGTGCCAGCAGCTTCGGGCGGGGCTCCTACAATGAGCAGTTCTTC. The whole variable domain, remainder taken from reference TRBV7-9 and TRBJ2-1, is DTGVSQNPRHKITKRGQNVTFRCDPISEHNRLYWYRQTLGQGPEFLTYFQNEAQLEKSRLLSDRFSAERPKGSFSTLEIQRTEQGDSAMYLCASSFGRGSYNEQFFGPGTRLTVL.

This clone appeared once. This chain links TRBV19 with TRBJ1-1, with D possibly matching TRBD1 (5 bases). Germline V gene data show CDR1 as LNHDA and CDR2 as SQIVND (reference sequence). V lost 4 bases, J lost 11 bases, and 14 bases lay in between. This CDR3 region has 12 residues. The CDR3 DNA reads as TGTGCCAGTAGTACTAAACGGGGGGAGGCTTTCTTT. Its translation is CASSTKRGEAFF.

J is TRBJ1-1 and V is TRBV29-1, with TRBD1 as a possible D gene (6 bases). V was pared by 3 bases and J by 3 bases, with 20 bases between. The CDR3 contains 16 residues. Germline CDR1 is SQVTM and CDR2 is ANQGSEA. The CDR3 DNA reads TGCAGCGTTGAGCCGCCAAACCGACAGGTGTACACTGAAGCTTTCTTT. Residues: CSVEPPNRQVYTEAFF.

This clone was recorded only once. V gene TRBV18 combines with J gene TRBJ2-1; TRBD1 agrees at 10 bases. This CDR3 has 16 residues. The trim removed 1 base at V and 5 bases at J, leaving 5 bases unmatched. Germline V gene sequence: CDR1 KGHSH, CDR2 LQKENI. The CDR3 sequence: CASSPRYGTGDNEQFF. CDR3 DNA: TGTGCCAGCTCACCACGTTATGGGACAGGGGACAATGAGCAGTTCTTC.

The chain couples TRBV19 to TRBJ1-2; 8 bases are shared with TRBD1. Germline loops: CDR1 LNHDA, CDR2 SQIVND (reference sequence). The CDR3 covers 14 residues. The V gene end was trimmed by 5 bases and the J gene end by 7 bases; junction bases not matched to a gene: 9. CDR3 region: CASSARTGFRGYTF. Here the CDR3 DNA reads TGTGCCAGTAGTGCCCGGACAGGGTTTCGTGGCTACACCTTC.

The rearrangement uses TRBV7-9 and TRBJ1-1; 7 bases match TRBD1. V shed 1 base and J 10 bases; nucleotides not matched to a gene: 12. From germline, CDR1 is SEHNR and CDR2 FQNEAQ (reference sequence). The CDR3 spans 15 residues. The CDR3 sequence is CASSLVGQAERGAFF. CDR3 DNA sequence: TGTGCCAGCAGCTTAGTTGGACAGGCCGAACGTGGAGCTTTCTTT.

A note on this clone: At one boundary the junction diverges from the germline segment, which might be a read error. The V call is TRBV11-2, the J call TRBJ2-4, with D possibly TRBD2 on 6 matching bases. Per the germline V gene, CDR1 is SGHAT and CDR2 is FQNNGV. The CDR3 sequence is 14 residues long. The CDR3 loop reads CASSPSTRTTGPRF. CDR3 bases: TGTGCCAGCAGCCCTTCGACTAGGACAACCGGGCCGCGATTC. Looking up the rest from reference TRBV11-2 and TRBJ2-4 gives the full variable domain: EAGVAQSPRYKIIEKRQSVAFWCNPISGHATLYWYQQILGQGPKLLIQFQNNGVVDDSQLPKDRFSAERLKGVDSTLKIQPAKLEDSAVYLCASSPSTRTTGPRFGAGTRLSVL.

This chain links TRBV7-8 with TRBJ1-5, with TRBD1 identical over 7 bases. This CDR3 comprises 16 residues. CDR1 is SGHVS and CDR2 is FQNEAQ in the germline V gene. The junction had 14 bases not matched to a gene; V was cut back by 5 bases and J by 7 bases. CDR3 sequence: CASSVWTGSQGQPQHF. CDR3 in DNA: TGTGCCAGCAGCGTCTGGACAGGTAGCCAGGGGCAGCCCCAGCATTTT.

This rearrangement joins TRBV18 to TRBJ1-2; D uncertain. The V gene's germline CDR1 is KGHSH and CDR2 LQKENI. This CDR3 contains 16 residues. V lost 6 bases and J lost 4, with 21 bases in between. CDR3 nucleotides: TGTGCCAGCTCCCCGAGACGCCGGGTAGCCGGCTATGGCTACACCTTC. Its protein product is CASSPRRRVAGYGYTF.

This clone has a handful of counts. V is TRBV3-1 (or the pseudogene TRBV3-2) and J is TRBJ1-2, with D perhaps matching TRBD1 (6 bases). The germline gives CDR1 LGHDT, CDR2 YNNKEL (reference sequence). The CDR3 sequence is 16 residues long. Trimming pared 4 bases from V and 4 bases from J, leaving 19 bases between. The CDR3 spells CASSRRSGQLSYGYTF. The CDR3 DNA is TGTGCCAGCAGCCGCCGCTCCGGACAGCTTTCCTATGGCTACACCTTC.

V usage is TRBV5-1 and J usage is TRBJ1-1; 7 bases match TRBD1. CDR3 size: 16 residues. In germline, CDR1 is SGHRS, CDR2 YFSETQ. The V and J ends lost 0 bases and 2 bases, in that order; junction bases with no gene match: 7. As DNA, the CDR3 is TGCGCCAGCAGCTTGGGACTAGGGACAGCAAACACTGAAGCTTTCTTT. Protein sequence: CASSLGLGTANTEAFF.

The gene calls are TRBV3-1 (or the pseudogene TRBV3-2) and TRBJ1-2; D not certain. CDR1 and CDR2 from the germline V gene are LGHDT and YNNKEL (reference sequence). CDR3 length equals 12 residues. Trimming shortened V by 4 bases and J by 4 bases, and 7 bases separated the two germline ends. CDR3 loop: CASSLSSYGYTF. CDR3 nucleotide sequence: TGTGCCAGCAGCCTATCCTCCTATGGCTACACCTTC.

The chain couples TRBV12-3 or TRBV12-4 to TRBJ2-2; D gene uncertain. V gave up 3 bases and J gave up 4 bases, with 6 bases separating them. This CDR3 is built from 13 residues. The CDR3 region has the DNA TGTGCCAGCAGTTTTGGCGGCACCGGGGAGCTGTTTTTT. Amino acid sequence: CASSFGGTGELFF.

The CDR3 here is CAWSVRRTANYGYTF. The CDR3 bases are TGTGCCTGGAGTGTACGGAGGACGGCTAACTATGGCTACACCTTC. V usage is TRBV30 and J usage is TRBJ1-2; D unresolved. The CDR3 sequence is 15 residues long. In germline, CDR1 is GTSNPN, CDR2 SVGIG (reference sequence). The ends were cut back, 0 bases at V and 0 bases at J, with 11 bases in the middle.